This TCR beta chain emerged from a study of siplizumab effects on memory and regulatory T cells. The table came from immunoSEQ multiplex PCR; TCRdb's copy has only in-frame clones and leaves some out. The sample has over 85,000 clones; 90% to 95% are singletons. This CDR3 is 14 amino acids long. Germline V gives CDR1 SGHRS, CDR2 YFSETQ. The V and J ends lost 6 bases and 4 bases, in that order; junction bases with no gene match: 9. The sequencing sample was made of CD4+ T cells sorted from blood. This chain joins TRBV5-1 and TRBJ2-5; 7 bases align to TRBD2. This receptor was taken from a human donor in good health. CDR3 in amino acids: CASNTPGGRETQYF. The CDR3 nucleotides read TGCGCCAGCAACACCCCGGGGGGTAGAGAGACCCAGTACTTC.